A single T cell receptor beta chain is shown here with its context. Its antigen is not known. CDR3 size: 14 residues. Between the trimmed V and J ends, which lost 2 bases and 7 bases, there was a span of 12 bases. CDR1 is PRHDT and CDR2 is FYEKMQ in the germline V gene (reference sequence). The primer mix had 60 Vbeta and 13 Jbeta primers. Sequencing used immunoSEQ multiplex PCR; TCRdb keeps in-frame clones, though not all of them. The sample yields around 100,000 clones, 60% to 80% seen once. The data were obtained in a study of cytomegalovirus exposure and HLA in healthy donors. The study, taken as a whole, reports: Clonal expansion, a later analysis showed, was greater in HLA-associated TCR beta chains than in equally common others. Later on, analysis showed that most CMV-associated TCR beta chains appeared to be HLA-restricted.

The chain links TRBV13 to TRBJ2-1; a weak D match, TRBD1 (5 bases). Sequencing was performed on PBMCs. The TCR sequence derives from a man in his fifties or sixties in good health and CMV-seropositive. The CDR3 sequence is CASSLTGAGNEQFF. In DNA form, the CDR3 reads TGTGCCAGCAGCTTAACTGGGGCAGGAAATGAGCAGTTCTTC.